Listed below are T cell receptor beta chains from one sample, sequenced in a study of cytomegalovirus exposure and HLA in healthy donors. Repertoires were generated with immunoSEQ multiplex PCR, while TCRdb's copy carries only in-frame clones and drops some. The data contain about 160,000 clones, 80% of them seen just once; the ten biggest clones take up 1.3%. Sequencing used PBMCs. These receptors originate from a man aged 25 to 40 in good health and CMV-seronegative. CDR3s include the opening cysteine and the closing phenylalanine or tryptophan. The order of the fields is clone size, J gene, V gene, CDR3 protein. Clone size is stated in some rows and not others, as once, few, many or a class when expanded.

>.|TRBJ2-3|TRBV7-9
CASSPHGGAADTQYF
>.|TRBJ2-2|TRBV21-1
CASSKVQREFGELFF
>.|TRBJ2-1|TRBV5-1
CASSPEGGVRIDEQFF
>.|TRBJ1-3|TRBV30
CAWSDPDRRNTIYF
>.|TRBJ1-1|TRBV7-9
CASSLDFMNTEAFF
>.|TRBJ1-2|TRBV7-2
CASSYTGGASYGYTF
>.|TRBJ2-7|TRBV9
CASSRESTSGSWQYF
>.|TRBJ1-1|TRBV4-1
CASSQGITGNTEAFF
>.|TRBJ2-5|TRBV19
CASSVSGGTSETQYF
>.|TRBJ1-1|TRBV11-2
CASPGQGGWGAFF
>.|TRBJ1-1|TRBV7-2
CASSGPQGMNTEAFF
>.|TRBJ2-7|TRBV5-1
CASSSPGSAGKAYEQYF
>.|TRBJ1-1|TRBV4-3
CASSQEGQFNTEAFF
>.|TRBJ1-1|TRBV28
CASRTGSEAFF
>.|TRBJ2-7|TRBV10-3
CAISGTGLGYEQYF
>.|TRBJ2-1|TRBV4-1
CASSQDLAGGYNEQFF
>.|TRBJ2-3|TRBV4-1
CASSTDGQSTDTQYF
>.|TRBJ2-1|TRBV10-1
CASSESWASGRLDGEQFF
>.|TRBJ2-7|TRBV5-8
CASSLGLARYEQYF
>.|TRBJ1-3|TRBV5-1
CASTLTGGGNTIYF
>.|TRBJ1-2|TRBV6-6
CASSPRQGAGDYGYTF
>few|TRBJ1-1|TRBV30
CAWSVSRVQGQAFF
>.|.|TRBV5-4
CASSLVGGRAYEQYF
>.|TRBJ2-1|TRBV4-1
CASSQESLAGGPVDEQFF
>.|TRBJ2-7|TRBV30
CAWSKGHGQYF
>.|TRBJ2-1|TRBV19
CASSIGLLSSYNEQFF
>.|TRBJ2-5|TRBV21-1
CASSLGPGRGQFQETQYF
>.|TRBJ1-3|TRBV7-8
CASSFQRDRAGNTIYF
>few|TRBJ1-2|TRBV18
CASSPEPAMGGYTF
>.|TRBJ2-3|TRBV2
CASSETGLQTRRTDTQYF
>.|TRBJ2-1|TRBV15
CATSRQRRGDKRPNEQFF
>.|TRBJ2-7|TRBV27
CASSTGTGYEQYF
>.|TRBJ2-2|TRBV15
CATSSYTGELFF
>.|TRBJ2-2|TRBV5-5
CASSWGTIKTGELFF
>.|TRBJ2-5|TRBV5-1
CASSIPDGGAIETQYF
>.|TRBJ2-7|TRBV7-9
CASSPRLAGALYEQYF
>once|TRBJ2-3|TRBV4-3
CASSQYSGGAFQDTQYF
>.|TRBJ2-2|TRBV7-9
CASSSAPGTRNTGELFF
>once|TRBJ2-7|TRBV6-6
CASTSGRGLHEQYF
>few|TRBJ2-7|TRBV7-8
CASSQGQGAFNEQYF
>.|TRBJ2-3|TRBV5-1
CASSLGSSARTDTQYF
>.|TRBJ2-5|TRBV9
CASSVSGLAGTIQETQYF
>.|TRBJ1-2|TRBV7-9
CASSLKDRRGIDGYTF
>.|TRBJ2-2|TRBV7-6
CASSLAGGTGELFF
>.|TRBJ2-4|TRBV19
CASSISGGGRKSAKNIQYF
>.|TRBJ2-1|TRBV7-9
CASSLIRRNEQFF
>.|TRBJ2-7|TRBV12-2
CASRLGAAGGTYEQYF
>.|TRBJ2-3|TRBV28
CASSPRQGALGYTQYF
>.|TRBJ2-1|TRBV18
CASSPQQAPDNEQFF
>.|TRBJ2-7|TRBV11-2
CASSLSGSARDEQYF
>once|TRBJ2-1|TRBV19
CASRDRGSYNEQFF
>.|TRBJ1-6|TRBV28
CASRQNYNSPLHF
>.|TRBJ2-7|TRBV27
CASSLGLAGVSYEQYF
>.|TRBJ2-1|TRBV4-3
CASSRGTSARNEQFF
>few|TRBJ2-7|TRBV6-5
CASSITLGGYEQYF
>.|TRBJ1-5|TRBV28
CASSFRQGGQPQHF
>.|TRBJ2-5|TRBV7-3
CASSLSSKNRAQETQYF
>once|TRBJ2-1|TRBV2
CASTPLRLAGGNEQFF
>.|TRBJ1-5|TRBV7-9
CASSFVWQGVNQPQHF